This entry lists 10 T cell receptor beta chains sequenced from one sample in a study of T cell changes during pregnancy in multiple sclerosis. The protocol was immunoSEQ multiplex PCR, while the TCRdb copy is restricted to in-frame clones and leaves out a portion. The repertoire includes 75,000 to 100,000 clones, approximately 90% of them detected once, and under 0.85% sits in the top ten. Sample: peripheral blood, taken in the second trimester of pregnancy. The receptor source for this set is a female donor in good health, enrolled as a control in a pregnancy study.

The chain recombines TRBV30 with TRBJ1-6, with a weak D call TRBD1 (5 bases). Between the trimmed V and J ends, which lost 2 bases and 6 bases, there was a span of 11 bases. Germline V CDR1 and CDR2: GTSNPN, SVGIG (reference sequence). The CDR3 covers 14 residues. The CDR3 DNA reads TGTGCCTGGAGTCCAGGGTTTAGTAATTCACCCCTCCACTTT. The encoded protein is CAWSPGFSNSPLHF. The full variable domain, rest sourced from reference TRBV30 and TRBJ1-6, is SQTIHQWPATLVQPVGSPLSLECTVEGTSNPNLYWYRQAAGRGLQLLFYSVGIGQISSEVPQNLSASRPQDRQFILSSKKLLLSDSGFYLCAWSPGFSNSPLHFGNGTRLTVT.

The genes are TRBV5-6 and TRBJ1-6; no clear D gene. In germline, CDR1 is SGHDT, CDR2 YYEEEE. The CDR3 is made up of 13 amino acids. V was pared by 2 bases and J by 7 bases, with 7 bases between. CDR3 DNA sequence: TGTGCCAGCAGCTTAAGACTAAATTCACCCCTCCACTTT. Its protein is CASSLRLNSPLHF.

A single count supports this clone. The chain links TRBV5-4 to TRBJ2-3, with D perhaps TRBD1 (8 bases). V was cut by 3 bases and J by 3 bases, with 14 bases left in between. This CDR3 is 15 amino acids long. The germline CDR1 and CDR2 sequences are SGHNT and YYREEE (reference sequence). The CDR3 coding sequence is TGTGCCAGCAGCTCACTACAGGGGGGGACAGATACGCAGTATTTT. This encodes CASSSLQGGTDTQYF.

This clone showed up just once. V and J are TRBV28 and TRBJ2-7; the D gene is possibly TRBD2 (6 bases). The CDR3 loop spans 15 amino acids. The germline gives CDR1 MDHEN, CDR2 SYDVKM. Trimming shortened V by 6 bases and J by 1 base, and 16 bases separated the two germline ends. CDR3: CASRNPGLGSYEQYF. CDR3 DNA: TGTGCCAGCAGAAATCCGGGACTGGGGTCCTACGAGCAGTACTTC.

The chain is built from TRBV6-5 and TRBJ2-7; weak D call: TRBD2 (6 bases). The CDR3 runs 14 residues. Germline V gene data show CDR1 as MNHEY and CDR2 as SVGAGI. V dropped 5 bases and J dropped 0 bases, with 11 bases sitting between them. This CDR3 is CASSLRLGSYEQYF. DNA for the CDR3: TGTGCCAGCAGTCTCCGACTAGGCTCCTACGAGCAGTACTTC.

The chain uses TRBV9 and TRBJ2-1, with D possibly matching TRBD1 (5 bases). V was cut by 3 bases and J by 8 bases, with 21 bases left in between. CDR3 size: 16 residues. Germline V gene data show CDR1 as SGDLS and CDR2 as YYNGEE. The CDR3 protein is CASSGNPGPLGDEQFF. The CDR3 nucleotides are TGTGCCAGCAGCGGCAATCCCGGGCCCCTAGGGGATGAGCAGTTCTTC.

This chain connects TRBV5-1 to TRBJ2-7, with 9 bases aligning to TRBD1. The germline CDR1 and CDR2 sequences are SGHRS and YFSETQ. This CDR3 is built from 16 residues. Trimming removed 1 base from V and 2 bases from J; junction bases left unmatched: 7. CDR3 sequence reads: CASSLLGTGTTYEQYF. The DNA for the CDR3 is TGCGCCAGCAGCTTGTTAGGGACAGGGACTACCTACGAGCAGTACTTC.

The chain recombines TRBV10-3 with TRBJ2-1; perhaps TRBD2 as D (5 bases). Germline CDR1 and CDR2: ENHRY and SYGVKD. V was pared by 9 bases and J by 0 bases, with 15 bases between. The CDR3 contains 15 residues. The CDR3, as DNA: TGTGCCATGGGTTTGGCGGGTAGCTCCTACAATGAGCAGTTCTTC. Translating gives CAMGLAGSSYNEQFF.

This clone has just a few counts. The chain recombines TRBV9 with TRBJ1-1; D uncertain. The CDR3 runs to 15 residues. The V and J ends lost 4 bases and 0 bases respectively, with 13 bases between them. Germline V gene data show CDR1 as SGDLS and CDR2 as YYNGEE. The CDR3 DNA reads as TGTGCCAGCAGCCCTGGTTCAGGAATGAACACTGAAGCTTTCTTT. Its translation: CASSPGSGMNTEAFF.

The rearrangement links TRBV6-5 to TRBJ1-5; 7 nucleotides agree with TRBD1. The CDR3 is 13 residues long. Looked up from germline, CDR1 is MNHEY and CDR2 is SVGAGI. V lost 5 bases and J lost 6; bases outside the gene matches: 4. The CDR3 here is CASSRGGGQPQHF. Here the CDR3 DNA reads TGTGCCAGCAGTCGAGGGGGCGGTCAGCCCCAGCATTTT.